This T cell receptor (beta chain) was recovered during a study of identical twins. Study-level findings and limits: Cross-sectional statistical analysis was relied on for the conclusions, without the same donors being followed.

There are a few counts of this clonotype. As yet, its antigen is unknown. Every sampled donor was Caucasian and healthy. Trimming stripped 6 bases from V and 1 base from J, with 15 bases between. CDR3 length: 15 amino acids. Looked up from germline, CDR1 is MNHEY and CDR2 is SMNVEV (reference sequence). MiXCR was run by TCRdb on the 5' RACE reads, yielding one entry per CDR3 protein. Seen here are under 900,000 distinct CDR3 sequences, 15% to 20% observed once, and the top ten hold around 13%. This same sample was also part of a study on T cells expressing NK-cell markers. That report notes: HCMV specificity was not established for the expanded NKG2C+ T cell clones.

The TCR was taken from a woman younger than 30 in good health. Sample: PBMCs. V and J are TRBV27 and TRBJ1-1; TRBD1 is a possible D gene (5 bases). The CDR3 DNA is TGTGCCAGCAGCAATAAGGGACTGCAGAACACTGAAGCTTTCTTT. It encodes CASSNKGLQNTEAFF.